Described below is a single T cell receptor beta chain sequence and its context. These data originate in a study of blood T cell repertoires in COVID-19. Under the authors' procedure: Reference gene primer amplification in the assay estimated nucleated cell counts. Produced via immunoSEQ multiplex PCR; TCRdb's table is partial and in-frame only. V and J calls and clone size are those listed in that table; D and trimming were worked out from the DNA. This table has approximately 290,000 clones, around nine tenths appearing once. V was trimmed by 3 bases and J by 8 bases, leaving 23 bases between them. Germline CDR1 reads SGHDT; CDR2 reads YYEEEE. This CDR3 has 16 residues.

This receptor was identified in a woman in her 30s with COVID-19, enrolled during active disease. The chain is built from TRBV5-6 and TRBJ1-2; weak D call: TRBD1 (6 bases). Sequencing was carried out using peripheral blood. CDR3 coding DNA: TGTGCCAGCAGCTATCTCCCGGGACACCCTAAAGGGGGCTACACCTTC. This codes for CASSYLPGHPKGGYTF. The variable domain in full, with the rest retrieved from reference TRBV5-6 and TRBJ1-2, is DAGVTQSPTHLIKTRGQQVTLRCSPKSGHDTVSWYQQALGQGPQFIFQYYEEEERQRGNFPDRFSGHQFPNYSSELNVNALLLGDSALYLCASSYLPGHPKGGYTFGSGTRLTVV.